The 26 T cell receptor beta chains presented below share a single source sample, sequenced in a study of tissue T cells after allogeneic stem cell transplantation (dated 2022 in TCRdb). The label giving this sample's time point can be read as: mouse harvest day 7 after allogeneic transplant. Mouse grafts consisting of 10^7 T-cell-depleted bone marrow cells combined with 10^6 splenic CD5+ T cells were administered by tail vein injection. The library was built by means of the immunoSEQ multiplex PCR assay. Sourced from immuneACCESS, this table was stored by TCRdb with only in-frame sequences that have V and J called. A share of the clones is absent; for the studies checked, an unresolved V gene accounts for under half, and the remainder has no known explanation. Recorded for this sample are more than 10,000 clones; roughly two fifths of them occurred a single time. Of the sample, 1.5% to 2% is held by the ten largest clones.

Material: skin. Every receptor here comes from a female BALB/c mouse given C57BL/6 T cells with graft-versus-host disease after an allogeneic hematopoietic cell transplant.

In the case of this clone: Genes and germline come from the mouse. The observed sequence ends 1 residue before the CDR3 terminus, with the missing tail filled in from the germline J gene. The chain has TRBV26 and TRBJ1-1; D unresolved. This CDR3 has 12 residues. Germline V gives CDR1 KGHPV, CDR2 FQNQEV (reference sequence). Trimming stripped 1 base from V and 7 bases from J, with 7 bases between. The CDR3 bases that were read are TGTGCCAGCAGTCTGTTGTGGGGAGAAGTCTTC. Amino acid sequence: CASSLLWGEVF. The full CDR3 protein is CASSLLWGEVFF.

As concerns this clone: Mouse names are used for the genes. The read terminates 1 residue before the CDR3 end, so the remaining end is supplied by the germline J gene. The chain couples TRBV1 to TRBJ1-6, with 7 bases fitting TRBD1. TRBJ1-6 is labeled an ORF, and its function is uncertain. Per the germline V gene, CDR1 is NSQYPW and CDR2 is LRSPGD (reference sequence). V lost 1 base and J lost 7; bases outside the gene matches: 4. There are 15 residues in the CDR3. CDR3 DNA, as far as it was read: TGCACCTGCAGTGCAGTAGGGGGCGGGAATTCGCCCCTCTAC. The encoded protein is CTCSAVGGGNSPLY. The entire CDR3 sequence reads CTCSAVGGGNSPLYF.

Worth noting for this clone: The gene symbols are mouse symbols. The CDR3 end is not reached by the read, which stops 1 residue before it; the germline J gene fills it in. The genes are TRBV26 and TRBJ1-3; a weak D match, TRBD1 (6 bases). Germline V lookup: CDR1 KGHPV, CDR2 FQNQEV (reference sequence). This CDR3 has 14 residues. Trimming shortened V by 3 bases and J by 2 bases, and 8 bases separated the two germline ends. Partial CDR3 DNA: TGTGCCAGCAGTCTCGGGACAACTGGAAATACGCTCTAT. Its translation is CASSLGTTGNTLY. The entire CDR3 protein is CASSLGTTGNTLYF. The full variable domain, its missing parts supplied by reference TRBV26 and TRBJ1-3, is NSKVIQTPRYLVKGQGQKAKMRCIPEKGHPVVFWYQQNKNNEFKFLINFQNQEVLQQIDMTEKRFSAECPSNSPCSLEIQSSEAGDSALYLCASSLGTTGNTLYFGEGSRLIVV.

This clone was seen a handful of times. Any gene name here is a mouse gene name. Coverage ceases 1 residue before the CDR3 finishes, and the germline J gene fills in the end. This chain links TRBV26 with TRBJ1-2; 7 positions match TRBD1. Germline values: CDR1 KGHPV, CDR2 FQNQEV (reference sequence). The CDR3 length is 14 residues. J lost 6 bases, V lost 0 bases, and 4 bases had no gene match. The CDR3 DNA, read in part, is TGTGCCAGCAGTCTGTCGACAGGGAGGGCCGACTACACC. It translates to CASSLSTGRADYT. The complete CDR3 reads CASSLSTGRADYTF. Supplemented by reference TRBV26 and TRBJ1-2, the full variable domain reads NSKVIQTPRYLVKGQGQKAKMRCIPEKGHPVVFWYQQNKNNEFKFLINFQNQEVLQQIDMTEKRFSAECPSNSPCSLEIQSSEAGDSALYLCASSLSTGRADYTFGSGTRLLVI.

Of note for this clone: Here the gene names and germline are mouse. The CDR3 extends 1 residue past the end of the read, so its final part is completed from the germline J gene. V usage is TRBV13-1 and J usage is TRBJ1-4; 7 bases fit TRBD1. Per the germline V gene, CDR1 is NSHNY and CDR2 is SYGAGN. The CDR3 has 16 amino acids. V gave up 3 bases and J gave up 1 base; unmatched junction bases: 6. CDR3 region: CASSGGGRGSNERLFF. CDR3 bases read: TGTGCCAGCAGTGGAGGGGGCAGGGGTTCCAACGAAAGATTATTT.

This clone came up a few times. Gene names are the mouse ones. The read terminates 1 residue ahead of where the CDR3 ends, so the germline J gene completes it. The rearrangement joins TRBV23 to TRBJ2-3; no check of the table's D call, TRBD1, against the DNA was made. The CDR3 covers 14 residues. Per germline, CDR1 KGHTA and CDR2 FQNQQP. Incomplete CDR3 DNA: TGCTCCAGCAGTCAGGGACAGAGTGCAGAAACGCTGTAT. Amino acid sequence: CSSSQGQSAETLY. The CDR3 in full is CSSSQGQSAETLYF.

This clone occurred once. Gene and germline names: mouse. The read ends 1 residue before the CDR3 terminus; that terminus is restored from the germline J gene. V gene TRBV31 combines with J gene TRBJ2-4; 9 bases agree with TRBD1. V shed 3 bases, J shed 6 bases, and the junction held 1 base outside the gene matches. Germline assignment: CDR1 GKSSPN and CDR2 SITVG. The CDR3 is 12 amino acids. The sequenced CDR3 bases are TGTGCCTGGAGGGGGACAGGGAACACCTTGTAC. This translates into CAWRGTGNTLY. The full CDR3 reads CAWRGTGNTLYF.

This clone was seen a few times. All gene names here are mouse names. Read sequence stops 1 residue before the CDR3 end, and the germline J gene provides the missing end. The chain couples TRBV26 to TRBJ1-6; D is ambiguous. TRBJ1-6 is designated an ORF whose function remains uncertain. Trimming cost V 4 bases and J 2 bases, with 6 bases left between them. Germline assignment: CDR1 KGHPV and CDR2 FQNQEV (reference sequence). The CDR3 loop spans 14 amino acids. CDR3 DNA, as far as it was read: TGTGCCAGCAGTCCCACAGCCTATAATTCGCCCCTCTAC. It specifies CASSPTAYNSPLY. The entire CDR3 is CASSPTAYNSPLYF.

This clone was observed a few times. Gene names and germline refer to mouse. The sequence runs out 1 residue before the end of the CDR3; the remainder is reconstructed from the germline J gene. This specimen includes other DNA sequences encoding the same CDR3. The chain combines TRBV26 with TRBJ2-7; 11 bases match TRBD2. This CDR3 region has 15 residues. CDR1 is KGHPV and CDR2 is FQNQEV in the germline V gene (reference sequence). The V and J ends lost 6 bases and 0 bases, in that order; junction bases with no gene match: 4. The DNA read from the CDR3 is TGTGCCAGCAGCCGGACTGGGGGGAGCTCCTATGAACAGTAC. This encodes CASSRTGGSSYEQY. In full, the CDR3 reads CASSRTGGSSYEQYF.

On this clone: Here the gene names and germline are mouse. The read terminates 1 residue before the CDR3 end, so the remaining end is supplied by the germline J gene. The chain links TRBV13-1 to TRBJ1-3; D ambiguous. The V end lost 1 base, the J end lost 0 bases, and 8 bases lay between the germline ends. The CDR3 totals 15 residues. Germline loops: CDR1 NSHNY, CDR2 SYGAGN. CDR3 DNA, as far as it was read: TGTGCCAGCAGTGATAGGGCAAATTCTGGAAATACGCTCTAT. Its protein product is CASSDRANSGNTLY. The full CDR3 is CASSDRANSGNTLYF.

This clone was counted once. The genes are named according to mouse. The CDR3 end falls 1 residue outside the read, so it is completed with the germline J gene. The chain joins TRBV15 to TRBJ2-5; TRBD1 matches 7 bases. Germline-derived CDR1 and CDR2 are SGHND and FRSKSL. This CDR3 is 14 amino acids long. The J segment lost 6 bases and the V segment lost 5 bases, leaving 8 bases of the junction unmatched. The CDR3 spells CASSPQGTPDTQYF. The part of the CDR3 DNA that was read is TGTGCCAGCAGTCCACAGGGGACCCCGGACACCCAGTAC.

Comments on this clone: The genes and germline here are from mouse. The CDR3 extends 1 residue past the end of the read, so its final part is completed from the germline J gene. J is TRBJ1-4 and V is TRBV16; a weak D match, TRBD1 (6 bases). Germline CDR1 reads SGHSA; CDR2 reads FRNQAP. The CDR3 contains 15 residues. V lost 3 bases and J lost 0, with 8 bases in between. This chain's CDR3 is CASSFGQISNERLFF. The CDR3 DNA, read in part, is TGTGCAAGCAGCTTCGGACAGATTTCCAACGAAAGATTATTT.

Comments on this clone: Gene labels here are mouse ones. The observed sequence ends 1 residue before the CDR3 terminus, with the missing tail filled in from the germline J gene. J is TRBJ2-7 and V is TRBV3, with TRBD2 matching over 8 bases. Germline values: CDR1 SNHLY, CDR2 FYNGKV (reference sequence). Trimming at V came to 5 bases and at J to 0 bases, leaving 3 bases not matched to a gene. The CDR3 is made up of 14 amino acids. The covered CDR3 bases are TGTGCCAGCAGCCCGGGACTGGCCTCCTATGAACAGTAC. Protein sequence: CASSPGLASYEQY. The CDR3 as a whole reads CASSPGLASYEQYF.

As for this clone: Gene labels here are mouse ones. The sequenced fragment ends 1 residue before the CDR3 boundary, so the rest is inferred from the germline J gene. The sample carries other DNA sequences with the same CDR3. This chain joins TRBV26 and TRBJ1-1, with a tentative D call TRBD1 (5 bases). CDR1 is KGHPV, CDR2 FQNQEV, per germline (reference sequence). V was cut by 2 bases and J by 4 bases, with 5 bases left in between. The CDR3 consists of 12 residues. The part of the CDR3 DNA that was read is TGTGCCAGCAGTCTGCAGGGCACAGAAGTCTTC. It codes for CASSLQGTEVF. The complete CDR3 sequence is CASSLQGTEVFF.

This clone was recorded a few times. Germline and genes here are mouse. CDR3 sequence reads: CASSLSGVWNSPLYF. The sequenced CDR3 bases are TGTGCCAGCAGTCTGTCAGGGGTATGGAATTCGCCCCTCTAC. The chain links TRBV26 to TRBJ1-6; tentative D call: TRBD1 (5 bases). From the germline J gene comes the end of the CDR3, since the read stops 1 residue before it. TRBJ1-6 is annotated as an ORF whose role is uncertain. Trimming took off 0 bases at V and 7 bases at J, with 10 bases between the two ends. Germline assignment: CDR1 KGHPV and CDR2 FQNQEV (reference sequence). The CDR3 loop spans 15 amino acids.

This clone was detected a few times. The listed genes are named as in mouse. The missing CDR3 end, 1 residue past where the read stops, is filled in from the germline J gene. V gene TRBV23 combines with J gene TRBJ2-7; the table's D call, TRBD2, was not checked against the DNA. The CDR3 spans 14 residues. Germline assignment: CDR1 KGHTA and CDR2 FQNQQP. The sequenced part of the CDR3 DNA is TGCTCCAGCAGTCAGATGGGGGACTCCTATGAACAGTAC. It translates to CSSSQMGDSYEQY. The complete CDR3 sequence is CSSSQMGDSYEQYF.

This clone was seen a handful of times. Genes here carry mouse names. Read data end 1 residue before the CDR3 end; the end is taken from the germline J gene. The J gene is TRBJ2-7, the V gene TRBV19, with TRBD2 matching over 11 bases. The CDR3 length is 15 residues. The junction had 4 bases not matched to a gene; V was cut back by 5 bases and J by 0 bases. The V gene's germline CDR1 is FNHDT and CDR2 SITEND (reference sequence). The CDR3 DNA, read in part, is TGTGCCAGCAGCCGGGACTGGGGGAGCTCCTATGAACAGTAC. It yields the protein CASSRDWGSSYEQY. The full CDR3 reads CASSRDWGSSYEQYF.

Concerning this clone: Genes and germline are mouse. The CDR3 is CASSLGGGNQDTQYF. Incomplete CDR3 DNA: TGTGCCAGCAGTCTGGGAGGGGGCAACCAAGACACCCAGTAC. J is TRBJ2-5 and V is TRBV26, with D perhaps TRBD1 (7 bases). The read stops 1 residue short of the end of the CDR3; the missing end is completed from the germline J gene. Trimming shortened V by 2 bases and J by 0 bases, and 9 bases separated the two germline ends. CDR3 size: 15 residues. Looked up from germline, CDR1 is KGHPV and CDR2 is FQNQEV (reference sequence).

Worth noting for this clone: Gene and germline names: mouse. The read halts 1 residue ahead of the CDR3 end, with the missing end drawn from the germline J gene. Other DNA sequences within the sample encode an identical CDR3. The rearrangement links TRBV12-2 to TRBJ2-7; D remains ambiguous. The germline V and J ends were trimmed by 0 bases and 6 bases, with 8 bases remaining between them. CDR1 and CDR2 from the germline V gene are SGHLS and HYDKME. CDR3 length: 12 residues. The chain's CDR3 is CASSLGGREQYF. The DNA read from the CDR3 is TGTGCCAGCTCTCTCGGTGGCCGTGAACAGTAC.

Details on this clone: Each gene name is a mouse one. The sequence runs out 1 residue before the end of the CDR3; the remainder is reconstructed from the germline J gene. J is TRBJ2-5 and V is TRBV12-2; the D gene is possibly TRBD1 (6 bases). This CDR3 contains 14 residues. Germline V gene lookup returns CDR1 SGHLS and CDR2 HYDKME. Trimming pared 2 bases from V and 0 bases from J, leaving 8 bases between. CDR3 residues: CASSRDNNQDTQYF. CDR3 DNA, as far as it was read: TGTGCCAGCTCTCGGGACAATAACCAAGACACCCAGTAC.

This clone was observed a handful of times. Gene names and germline refer to mouse. The read ends 1 residue shy of where the CDR3 ends; the end is completed using the germline J gene. J is TRBJ2-3 and V is TRBV3, with TRBD1 matching 11 bases. Looked up from germline, CDR1 is SNHLY and CDR2 is FYNGKV (reference sequence). The J segment lost 5 bases and the V segment lost 3 bases, leaving 1 base of the junction unmatched. The CDR3 is 14 amino acids. The CDR3 sequence: CASSFGTGGETLYF. The CDR3 DNA, read in part, is TGTGCCAGCAGCTTTGGGACAGGGGGAGAAACGCTGTAT. Full variable domain (missing parts from reference TRBV3 and TRBJ2-3): GPKVLQIPSHQIIDMGQMVTLNCDPVSNHLYFYWYKQILGQQMEFLVNFYNGKVMEKSKLFKDQFSVERPDGSYFTLKIQPTALEDSAVYFCASSFGTGGETLYFGSGTRLTVL.

This clone was recorded a few times. The germline and genes are mouse ones. The read ends 1 residue early relative to the CDR3; the germline J gene fills the gap. This chain uses TRBV31 with TRBJ2-2, with a possible D match to TRBD1 (5 bases). Germline values: CDR1 GKSSPN, CDR2 SITVG. The CDR3 spans 14 residues. V gave up 0 bases and J gave up 2 bases, with 7 bases separating them. This CDR3 is CAWSLGDNTGQLYF. Incomplete CDR3 DNA: TGTGCCTGGAGTCTAGGGGATAACACCGGGCAGCTCTAC. The whole variable domain, remainder taken from reference TRBV31 and TRBJ2-2, is AQTIHQWPVAEIKAVGSPLSLGCTIKGKSSPNLYWYWQATGGTLQQLFYSITVGQVESVVQLNLSASRPKDDQFILSTEKLLLSHSGFYLCAWSLGDNTGQLYFGEGSKLTVL.

This clone ranks as medium-sized. Any gene name here is a mouse gene name. The CDR3 end lies 1 residue beyond the end of the read and is filled in from the germline J gene. The chain joins TRBV23 to TRBJ2-4. Per the germline V gene, CDR1 is KGHTA and CDR2 is FQNQQP. CDR3 length equals 13 residues. The CDR3 region is CSSSPGSQNTLYF. CDR3 bases read: TGCTCCAGCAGTCCGGGTAGTCAAAACACCTTGTAC.

Points on this clone: These gene names are mouse names. With the read ending 1 residue before the CDR3 end, the germline J gene is used to fill in that end. The sample holds other DNA sequences that translate to the same CDR3. The genes are TRBV26 and TRBJ1-1; tentative D call: TRBD1 (5 bases). The CDR3 is 12 residues long. The germline V and J ends were trimmed by 3 bases and 5 bases, with 7 bases remaining between them. CDR1 KGHPV and CDR2 FQNQEV come from the germline V gene (reference sequence). CDR3 DNA, as far as it was read: TGTGCCAGCAGTCTTGGGGGTACAGAAGTCTTC. Translated: CASSLGGTEVF. The whole CDR3 is CASSLGGTEVFF.

Regarding this clone: Mouse germline and gene names are used. The CDR3 end is not reached by the read, which stops 1 residue before it; the germline J gene fills it in. This sample also contains other DNA sequences that code for the same CDR3. The genes are TRBV26 and TRBJ2-4, with a weak D call TRBD1 (6 bases). This CDR3 comprises 14 residues. Trimming took 3 bases from V and 0 from J, leaving 7 bases between them. Germline V gene sequence: CDR1 KGHPV, CDR2 FQNQEV (reference sequence). The CDR3 sequence: CASSLGTSQNTLYF. The sequenced CDR3 bases are TGTGCCAGCAGTCTTGGGACAAGTCAAAACACCTTGTAC.

With respect to this clone: Mouse gene names apply. The read finishes 1 residue shy of the CDR3 end, and the germline J gene is used to complete it. The J gene is TRBJ1-1, the V gene TRBV26, with a tentative D call TRBD1 (6 bases). The germline V gene encodes CDR1 KGHPV and CDR2 FQNQEV (reference sequence). V shed 2 bases and J shed 3 bases, with 7 bases lying between them. The length of the CDR3 is 13 residues. CDR3 loop: CASSLTGHTEVFF. The covered CDR3 bases are TGTGCCAGCAGTCTGACAGGGCACACAGAAGTCTTC. Full variable domain (missing parts from reference TRBV26 and TRBJ1-1): NSKVIQTPRYLVKGQGQKAKMRCIPEKGHPVVFWYQQNKNNEFKFLINFQNQEVLQQIDMTEKRFSAECPSNSPCSLEIQSSEAGDSALYLCASSLTGHTEVFFGKGTRLTVV.